Each of the 25 T cell receptor beta chains below was sequenced from the same sample in a study of cytomegalovirus exposure and HLA in healthy donors. PCR primers comprised 60 Vbeta and 13 Jbeta primers. Sequencing used immunoSEQ multiplex PCR; TCRdb keeps in-frame clones, though not all of them. The sample records about 110,000 clones, 75% being singletons. Specimen: PBMCs. The receptors originated from a male donor in good health and CMV-seropositive.

The table lists this clone with a count of one. This chain joins TRBV4-3 and TRBJ2-7; 7 positions match TRBD2. J was trimmed by 0 bases and V by 1 base; bases with no gene match: 6. CDR1 and CDR2 (germline): LGHNA, YSLEER. The CDR3 is 16 residues long. The chain's CDR3 is CASSQGAGESSYEQYF. CDR3 coding DNA: TGCGCCAGCAGCCAAGGGGCGGGGGAGAGCTCCTACGAGCAGTACTTC.

This clone has a single count. The rearrangement uses TRBV12-5 and TRBJ1-1, with D possibly matching TRBD1 (5 bases). Germline V gene data show CDR1 as LGHNT and CDR2 as FRNRAP. Trimming removed 5 bases at V and 11 bases at J, with 15 bases between. The CDR3 extends over 12 amino acids. Written as DNA, the CDR3 is TGTGCTAGTGGTGTGCCGGGGGATGGGGCTTTCTTT. The encoded protein is CASGVPGDGAFF.

The chain is built from TRBV28 and TRBJ1-1; TRBD1 is a possible D gene (6 bases). Germline CDR1 reads MDHEN; CDR2 reads SYDVKM. V shed 3 bases and J shed 6 bases, with 17 bases lying between them. The CDR3 has 15 amino acids. The chain's CDR3 is CASSFVTRGSPEAFF. For the CDR3, the DNA is TGTGCCAGCAGTTTCGTGACGAGGGGGAGCCCTGAAGCTTTCTTT.

J is TRBJ2-1 and V is TRBV9; no firm D call. The CDR3 is 13 amino acids. Trimming pared 0 bases from V and 8 bases from J, leaving 9 bases between. The germline V gene encodes CDR1 SGDLS and CDR2 YYNGEE. The CDR3 spells CASSVEWADEQFF. CDR3 DNA sequence: TGTGCCAGCAGCGTAGAGTGGGCCGATGAGCAGTTCTTC.

The chain links TRBV25-1 to TRBJ2-3, with 9 nucleotides matching TRBD1. Losses at the gene ends were 2 bases for V and 0 bases for J; bases not matched to a gene: 6. In germline, CDR1 is MGHDK, CDR2 SYGVNS. CDR3 length: 17 residues. The CDR3 nucleotides are TGTGCCAGCAGTGAACTCGGACAGGGGAAGAGCACAGATACGCAGTATTTT. It is translated as CASSELGQGKSTDTQYF.

The chain uses TRBV30 and TRBJ2-5, with D tentatively TRBD2 (6 bases). From germline, CDR1 is GTSNPN and CDR2 SVGIG (reference sequence). Trimming cost V 2 bases and J 3 bases, with 7 bases left between them. CDR3 length equals 12 residues. DNA for the CDR3: TGTGCCTGGAGTTCGGGGGAAGAGACCCAGTACTTC. Residues: CAWSSGEETQYF.

The chain couples TRBV7-2 to TRBJ2-2, with TRBD1 matching over 8 bases. Trimming took 3 bases from V and 8 from J; bases not matched to a gene: 2. The CDR3 covers 13 residues. The germline V gene encodes CDR1 SGHTA and CDR2 FQGNSA. DNA of the CDR3: TGTGCCAGCAGCTTTCAGGGGGCGGGGGAGCTGTTTTTT. Its translation: CASSFQGAGELFF.

The chain recombines TRBV7-3 with TRBJ2-5, with a weak D call TRBD2 (6 bases). The CDR3 totals 14 residues. CDR1 is SGHTA, CDR2 FQGTGA, per germline. Trimming cost V 4 bases and J 0 bases, with 9 bases left between them. CDR3 sequence (DNA): TGTGCCAGCAGCTCGGGCGGGGACCAAGAGACCCAGTACTTC. Translating gives CASSSGGDQETQYF.

The chain employs TRBV29-1 and TRBJ2-7; D might be TRBD1 (6 bases). The CDR3 is 14 residues long. Germline V gene data show CDR1 as SQVTM and CDR2 as ANQGSEA. Trimming stripped 4 bases from V and 6 bases from J, with 19 bases between. The CDR3 DNA is TGCAGCGTTGTCTGGACAGAGGACCCCATCGAGCAGTACTTC. Encoded protein: CSVVWTEDPIEQYF.

V usage is TRBV5-4 and J usage is TRBJ1-4; possibly TRBD1 for D (6 bases). Germline CDR1 reads SGHNT; CDR2 reads YYREEE (reference sequence). V shed 4 bases and J shed 4 bases, with 20 bases lying between them. The CDR3 sequence is 17 residues long. As DNA, the CDR3 is TGTGCCAGCAGCCCCAGAGGGGGGGGACTTCATAATGAAAAACTGTTTTTT. This encodes CASSPRGGGLHNEKLFF.

This clone turned up a few times. The genes are TRBV30 and TRBJ1-1; D not resolved. Per germline, CDR1 GTSNPN and CDR2 SVGIG (reference sequence). This CDR3 region has 11 residues. V gave up 6 bases and J gave up 0 bases, with 5 bases separating them. The CDR3 DNA follows: TGTGCCTGCCAGTTGAACACTGAAGCTTTCTTT. This translates into CACQLNTEAFF.

J is TRBJ2-3 and V is TRBV2; D possibly corresponds to TRBD2 (5 bases). V lost 7 bases, J lost 1 base, and 12 bases lay in between. Germline V gives CDR1 SNHLY, CDR2 FYNNEI. CDR3 length equals 14 residues. CDR3 sequence: CASMARRGTDTQYF. CDR3 nucleotides: TGTGCCAGCATGGCCAGGCGGGGCACAGATACGCAGTATTTT. The full variable domain, rest sourced from reference TRBV2 and TRBJ2-3, is EPEVTQTPSHQVTQMGQEVILRCVPISNHLYFYWYRQILGQKVEFLVSFYNNEISEKSEIFDDQFSVERPDGSNFTLKIRSTKLEDSAMYFCASMARRGTDTQYFGPGTRLTVL.

V is TRBV2 and J is TRBJ1-2; D unresolved. Germline V gene lookup returns CDR1 SNHLY and CDR2 FYNNEI. The length of the CDR3 is 13 residues. The V gene lost 6 bases and the J gene lost 3 bases, with 11 bases spanning the gap. The CDR3 sequence: CASRVDGDYGYTF. The CDR3 DNA reads TGTGCCAGCAGAGTCGACGGGGACTATGGCTACACCTTC.

This clone was observed a few times. This rearrangement joins TRBV5-4 to TRBJ1-5; 10 nucleotides align to TRBD1. Germline CDR1 reads SGHNT; CDR2 reads YYREEE (reference sequence). Trimming took 2 bases from V and 0 from J; bases not matched to a gene: 8. The CDR3 loop spans 18 amino acids. This CDR3 reads CASSFRDRGYYSNQPQHF. The CDR3 DNA follows: TGTGCCAGCAGCTTCCGGGACAGGGGCTACTATAGCAATCAGCCCCAGCATTTT.

The chain recombines TRBV6-5 with TRBJ1-1; D remains ambiguous. The CDR3 consists of 15 residues. The V and J ends lost 4 bases and 4 bases respectively, with 16 bases between them. Germline CDR1 reads MNHEY; CDR2 reads SVGAGI. The CDR3 nucleotides read TGTGCCAGCAGTTTAAGGGAGGGATTGGGCACTGAAGCTTTCTTT. This translates into CASSLREGLGTEAFF.

V usage is TRBV6-1 and J usage is TRBJ2-7, with 7 bases matching TRBD1. The CDR3 spans 17 residues. The germline gives CDR1 MNHNS, CDR2 SASEGT. V lost 0 bases to trimming and J lost 0 bases; unmatched junction nucleotides: 8. Here the CDR3 DNA reads TGTGCCAGCAGTGAAGCGCAACAGACAGGGTTCTCCTACGAGCAGTACTTC. This sequence encodes CASSEAQQTGFSYEQYF.

The rearrangement links TRBV29-1 to TRBJ2-3, with TRBD2 identical over 9 bases. Germline loops: CDR1 SQVTM, CDR2 ANQGSEA. Trimming at V came to 7 bases and at J to 6 bases, leaving 11 bases not matched to a gene. This CDR3 comprises 14 residues. CDR3 coding DNA: TGCAGCGGTGGCGTGCTAGCGGGATGGGATACGCAGTATTTT. Translated: CSGGVLAGWDTQYF.

The V call is TRBV4-3, the J call TRBJ1-2; D is possibly TRBD1 (6 bases). V gave up 0 bases and J gave up 6 bases, with 23 bases separating them. CDR3 length equals 18 residues. Germline-derived CDR1 and CDR2 are LGHNA and YSLEER. The CDR3 bases are TGCGCCAGCAGCCAAGAGACCACCGGACAGCCAGGGAGCAATGGCTACACCTTC. This codes for CASSQETTGQPGSNGYTF.

The chain is built from TRBV5-6 and TRBJ2-1; D remains unclear. In germline, CDR1 is SGHDT, CDR2 YYEEEE. The CDR3 is 15 residues long. Trimming stripped 0 bases from V and 2 bases from J, with 9 bases between. As DNA, the CDR3 is TGTGCCAGCAGCTTGGTGGCCCCCACCTACAATGAGCAGTTCTTC. Translated, it gives CASSLVAPTYNEQFF.

The rearrangement uses TRBV9 and TRBJ2-3, with D maybe TRBD2 (5 bases). The V and J ends lost 0 bases and 7 bases respectively, with 15 bases between them. Germline V gene lookup returns CDR1 SGDLS and CDR2 YYNGEE. The CDR3 has 15 amino acids. The CDR3 coding sequence is TGTGCCAGCAGCGTAGAGGGATCCGCGGGTCATACGCAGTATTTT. It translates to CASSVEGSAGHTQYF. Full variable domain (rest looked up from reference TRBV9 and TRBJ2-3): DSGVTQTPKHLITATGQRVTLRCSPRSGDLSVYWYQQSLDQGLQFLIQYYNGEERAKGNILERFSAQQFPDLHSELNLSSLELGDSALYFCASSVEGSAGHTQYFGPGTRLTVL.

Comments on this clone: Sequence at one end of the junction differs from germline and may be a read error. V and J are TRBV10-3 and TRBJ1-2, with 7 positions matching TRBD1. Germline CDR1 is ENHRY and CDR2 is SYGVKD. The CDR3 consists of 13 residues. CDR3 protein: CAIRETGRYGYPF. Here the CDR3 DNA reads TGTGCCATCAGGGAGACAGGGCGATATGGCTACCCCTTC.

The chain recombines TRBV6-5 with TRBJ1-4, with D possibly being TRBD1 (6 bases). Germline CDR1 and CDR2: MNHEY and SVGAGI. V lost 0 bases and J 8 bases, leaving 16 bases between the germline ends. The CDR3 consists of 16 residues. The CDR3 nucleotides read TGTGCCAGCAGTTACTCGACTTACGGCACAGGGGAAAAACTGTTTTTT. This encodes CASSYSTYGTGEKLFF.

The chain is built from TRBV19 and TRBJ1-2; no definite D call. The germline V and J ends were trimmed by 8 bases and 4 bases, with 17 bases remaining between them. Germline V lookup: CDR1 LNHDA, CDR2 SQIVND (reference sequence). The CDR3 extends over 14 amino acids. The CDR3 DNA reads as TGTGCCAGTGAAACCCGATCGGGTAGCTATGGCTACACCTTC. Protein: CASETRSGSYGYTF.

The chain uses TRBV5-6 and TRBJ2-2; 10 nucleotides align to TRBD1. Trimming at V came to 7 bases and at J to 5 bases, leaving 5 bases not matched to a gene. CDR3 size: 14 residues. Germline-derived CDR1 and CDR2 are SGHDT and YYEEEE. CDR3: CASLDRGRTGELFF. The CDR3 bases are TGTGCCAGCCTAGACAGGGGGCGAACCGGGGAGCTGTTTTTT.

The gene calls are TRBV19 and TRBJ2-1, with TRBD2 matching over 8 bases. Germline CDR1 is LNHDA and CDR2 is SQIVND (reference sequence). V trimming: 4 bases; J trimming: 8 bases; junction bases outside the gene matches: 10. This CDR3 spans 15 amino acids. This chain's CDR3 is CASSSPGTSKYEQFF. CDR3 in DNA: TGTGCCAGTAGTAGTCCCGGGACTAGTAAGTATGAGCAGTTCTTC.